The 9 T cell receptor beta chains below come from one sample, sequenced in a study of T cell repertoires in cytomegalovirus infection. TCRdb re-analysed the reads in MiXCR, keeping a single row per CDR3 protein. The top ten clones hold roughly 9% of a sample with some 400,000 distinct CDR3 sequences, about a sixth of them seen once. The sequenced sample was PBMCs. Source of these receptors: a human donor in good health (CMV status not recorded). Some clones in this sample may be carry-over from other donors' samples.

This clonotype was seen ten or more times. The chain joins TRBV7-2 to TRBJ2-5; 7 bases are a match to TRBD1. Losses at the gene ends were 1 base for V and 3 bases for J; bases not matched to a gene: 8. The CDR3 runs 16 residues. From germline, CDR1 is SGHTA and CDR2 FQGNSA. The CDR3: CASSLDPTGTKETQYF. The CDR3 DNA follows: TGTGCCAGCAGCTTAGACCCGACAGGGACGAAAGAGACCCAGTACTTC.

The chain carries TRBV27 and TRBJ2-7; D possibly corresponds to TRBD2 (5 bases). V lost 2 bases to trimming and J lost 3 bases, with 11 bases between them. The CDR3 covers 14 residues. In germline, CDR1 is MNHEY, CDR2 SMNVEV (reference sequence). The CDR3 loop is CASSLAPRGYEQYF. The DNA of the CDR3 is TGTGCCAGCAGTTTAGCCCCACGGGGCTACGAGCAGTACTTC.

The chain combines TRBV29-1 with TRBJ1-1; no clear D. Trimming took 7 bases from V and 1 from J, leaving 13 bases between them. This CDR3 is built from 13 residues. CDR1 and CDR2 (germline): SQVTM, ANQGSEA. The CDR3 here is CSADGKGNTEAFF. Written as DNA, the CDR3 is TGCAGCGCCGATGGGAAGGGGAACACTGAAGCTTTCTTT.

In its sample, this clonotype was seen a few times. The chain uses TRBV9 and TRBJ2-5, with 12 nucleotides matching TRBD1. This CDR3 has 15 amino acids. Germline V gene lookup returns CDR1 SGDLS and CDR2 YYNGEE. V trimming: 3 bases; J trimming: 5 bases; junction bases outside the gene matches: 5. The CDR3 protein is CASSGGQGAGETQYF. The DNA for the CDR3 is TGTGCCAGCAGCGGGGGACAGGGGGCCGGGGAGACCCAGTACTTC.

In its sample, this clonotype was seen a few times. The chain combines TRBV9 with TRBJ1-3, with a possible D match to TRBD1 (5 bases). The CDR3 is 14 amino acids. Trimming stripped 3 bases from V and 0 bases from J, with 7 bases between. Germline V gene data show CDR1 as SGDLS and CDR2 as YYNGEE. The CDR3 spells CASSDGGSGNTIYF. The CDR3 DNA reads TGTGCCAGCAGCGACGGGGGCTCTGGAAACACCATATATTTT.

The chain is built from TRBV10-3 and TRBJ1-2; the D gene is possibly TRBD1 (5 bases). The CDR3 is made up of 13 amino acids. V was cut by 4 bases and J by 4 bases, with 10 bases left in between. Germline loops: CDR1 ENHRY, CDR2 SYGVKD. The CDR3 protein is CAISGGTSYGYTF. The CDR3 DNA reads as TGTGCCATCAGTGGGGGGACGAGCTATGGCTACACCTTC.

This clonotype was seen many times. The genes are TRBV7-2 and TRBJ2-7; TRBD1 agrees at 7 bases. Germline lookup yields CDR1 SGHTA and CDR2 FQGNSA. The CDR3 has 18 amino acids. V gave up 2 bases and J gave up 0 bases; unmatched junction bases: 13. CDR3 sequence reads: CASSLREGGIGASYEQYF. The CDR3 nucleotides read TGTGCCAGCAGCTTACGTGAAGGGGGCATAGGAGCCTCCTACGAGCAGTACTTC. The complete variable domain, with remaining parts taken from reference TRBV7-2 and TRBJ2-7, reads GAGVSQSPSNKVTEKGKDVELRCDPISGHTALYWYRQSLGQGLEFLIYFQGNSAPDKSGLPSDRFSAERTGGSVSTLTIQRTQQEDSAVYLCASSLREGGIGASYEQYFGPGTRLTVT.

The gene calls are TRBV7-9 and TRBJ1-6; 12 nucleotides agree with TRBD1. Germline CDR1 SEHNR, CDR2 FQNEAQ (reference sequence). V gave up 5 bases and J gave up 8 bases; unmatched junction bases: 4. The CDR3 runs 15 residues. The CDR3 region is CASSRGTGGYSPLHF. The CDR3 coding sequence is TGTGCCAGCAGCCGCGGGACAGGGGGCTATTCACCCCTCCACTTT.

This clonotype was counted ten times or more. This chain connects TRBV7-6 to TRBJ1-1; 9 nucleotides align to TRBD1. In germline, CDR1 is SGHVS, CDR2 FNYEAQ. The CDR3 extends over 16 amino acids. CDR3 nucleotides: TGTGCTTCCTCCGAGACAGGGGGGTTGGTGAACACTGAAGCTTTCTTT. Its protein is CASSETGGLVNTEAFF. Supplemented by reference TRBV7-6 and TRBJ1-1, the full variable domain reads GAGVSQSPRYKVTKRGQDVALRCDPISGHVSLYWYRQALGQGPEFLTYFNYEAQQDKSGLPNDRFSAERPEGSISTLTIQRTEQRDSAMYRCASSETGGLVNTEAFFGQGTRLTVV.